Listed below are T cell receptor beta chains from one sample, sequenced in a study of blood T cell repertoires in COVID-19. Measured with immunoSEQ multiplex PCR; TCRdb has only the in-frame clones, and not every one. Of tens of thousands of clones detected, around 80% appear once; the ten largest clones hold roughly 30%. Sequencing was done on a sample of peripheral blood. The receptors derive from an elderly woman with acute or convalescent COVID-19. The CDR3 runs from the conserved cysteine through the conserved F or W. D genes are given only for firm matches. Part of the rows lack a size; the others show once, few, many or a class for expanded clones.

>TRBJ2-5|-|TRBV18|TRBD2
TGTGCCAGCTCATCACAAGGGCGACTAGCGGGAGAGACCCAGTACTTC
CASSSQGRLAGETQYF
>TRBJ2-1|-|TRBV2|TRBD2
TGTGCCAGCAGTGATCTAGTAGCGGGAGGGTTCGATGAGCAGTTCTTC
CASSDLVAGGFDEQFF
>TRBJ2-7|once|TRBV6-2/TRBV6-3|TRBD2
TGTGCCAGCAGTTACTCGTCCGGGAGGGCCGGGTTTTACGAGCAGTACTTC
CASSYSSGRAGFYEQYF
>TRBJ1-2|-|TRBV12-3/TRBV12-4|-
TGTGCCAGCAGTCACTTGGTACAGTATGGCTACACCTTC
CASSHLVQYGYTF
>TRBJ2-1|-|TRBV5-1|TRBD2
TGCGCCAGCAGCTTGGAAGCGGGATCTGAGCAGTTCTTC
CASSLEAGSEQFF
>TRBJ1-1|-|TRBV2|-
TGTGCCAGCAGTGAAGAATCGGGGGAAACTGAAGCTTTCTTT
CASSEESGETEAFF
>TRBJ2-5|-|TRBV3-1/TRBV3-2|-
TGTGCCAGCAGCCAAGCCTTCGCGGGGCTGGAGACCCAGTACTTC
CASSQAFAGLETQYF
>TRBJ1-6|-|TRBV18|-
TGTGCCAGCTCACCATCGGCAGGAGGTACTAATTCACCCCTCCACTTT
CASSPSAGGTNSPLHF
>TRBJ2-3|-|TRBV7-2|-
TGTGCCAGCAGCCCCTTTCAGGAAGTCACAGATACGCAGTATTTT
CASSPFQEVTDTQYF
>TRBJ1-2|-|TRBV15|TRBD1
TGTGCCACCAGCAGATCGACAGGGTACTATGGCTACACCTTC
CATSRSTGYYGYTF
>TRBJ2-5|-|TRBV28|-
TGTGCCAGCAGTTCCGGGGATCAAGAGACCCAGTACTTC
CASSSGDQETQYF
>TRBJ2-1|-|TRBV5-1|-
TGCGCCAGCAGCTTGGGAACAGACAATGAGCAGTTCTTC
CASSLGTDNEQFF
>TRBJ2-1|-|TRBV18|-
TGTGCCAGCTCACCAGCCCGGACTTTATACAATGAGCAGTTCTTC
CASSPARTLYNEQFF
>TRBJ2-5|-|TRBV19|-
TGTGCCAGTAGTATAGGGGCTTCCCAAGAGACCCAGTACTTC
CASSIGASQETQYF
>TRBJ2-7|-|TRBV5-8|TRBD1
TGTGCCAGCAGCCCCTGGACAGGGCACGAGCAGTACTTC
CASSPWTGHEQYF
>TRBJ2-7|-|TRBV6-2/TRBV6-3|TRBD2
TGTGCCAGCAACCCTAGCGGGAGTAGGTCCTACGAGCAGTACTTC
CASNPSGSRSYEQYF
>TRBJ1-1|-|TRBV3-1/TRBV3-2|-
TGTGCCAGCAGCCAAGATACAACACTAACACAAGGAGCTTTCTTT
CASSQDTTLTQGAFF
>TRBJ2-5|-|TRBV18|TRBD2
TGTGCCAGCTCATTAAACCCTCTGACTAGCGGCCAAGAGACCCAGTACTTC
CASSLNPLTSGQETQYF
>TRBJ1-1|-|TRBV5-6|-
TGTGCCAGCACCAAACCTGTGGGGGGAAGCACTGAAGCTTTCTTT
CASTKPVGGSTEAFF
>TRBJ2-3|-|TRBV4-2|-
TGTGCCAGCCAAAGCGCTCGCTCCACAGATACGCAGTATTTT
CASQSARSTDTQYF
>TRBJ2-1|-|TRBV6-5|TRBD1
TGTGCCAGCAGGGCGAGACAGGGCTCCTACAATGAGCAGTTCTTC
CASRARQGSYNEQFF
>TRBJ2-5|-|TRBV29-1|TRBD1
TGCAGCGTTGTTCGGACAGGGACCCGGGAGACCCAGTACTTC
CSVVRTGTRETQYF
>TRBJ2-7|-|TRBV27|-
TGTGCCAGCAGTTCGTTTTTAGAACCTTACGAGCAGTACTTC
CASSSFLEPYEQYF
>TRBJ1-2|once|TRBV6-5|TRBD1
TGTGCCAGTTTACCGGGACAGGGGTCTAACTATGGCTACACCTTC
CASLPGQGSNYGYTF
>TRBJ2-2|-|TRBV28|TRBD2
TGTGCCAGCAGAGGAGCGGGGGCGAACACCGGGGAGCTGTTTTTT
CASRGAGANTGELFF
>TRBJ1-2|-|TRBV29-1|-
TGCAGCGGTTTTTACAGGGATGGCTACACCTTC
CSGFYRDGYTF
>TRBJ1-2|once|TRBV20-1|TRBD1
TGCAGTGCTAGTCTAGGACAGGGTGATGGACGCTACACCTTC
CSASLGQGDGRYTF
>TRBJ2-6|-|TRBV15|-
TGTGCCACCAGCAGAGATGCCGGAGTGGTATATGGGGCCAACGTCCTGACTTTC
CATSRDAGVVYGANVLTF